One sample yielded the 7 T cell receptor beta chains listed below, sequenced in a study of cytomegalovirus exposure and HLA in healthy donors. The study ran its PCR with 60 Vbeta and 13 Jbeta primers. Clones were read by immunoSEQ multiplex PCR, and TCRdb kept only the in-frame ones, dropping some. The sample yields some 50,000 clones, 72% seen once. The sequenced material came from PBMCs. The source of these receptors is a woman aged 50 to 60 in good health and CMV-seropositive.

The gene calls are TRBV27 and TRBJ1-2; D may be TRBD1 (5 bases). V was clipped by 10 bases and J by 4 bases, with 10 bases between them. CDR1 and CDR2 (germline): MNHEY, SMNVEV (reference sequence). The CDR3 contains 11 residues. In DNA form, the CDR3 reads TGTGCCACCTTTCAGGGCTATGGCTACACCTTC. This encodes CATFQGYGYTF.

In DNA form, the CDR3 reads TGCAGCGTTGGCCAACTAGCGGGGCCCTACGAGCAGTACTTC. Translating it yields CSVGQLAGPYEQYF. This chain connects TRBV29-1 to TRBJ2-7; 10 nucleotides agree with TRBD2. The V gene end was trimmed by 4 bases and the J gene end by 2 bases; junction bases not matched to a gene: 5. The CDR3 is made up of 14 amino acids. From germline, CDR1 is SQVTM and CDR2 ANQGSEA.

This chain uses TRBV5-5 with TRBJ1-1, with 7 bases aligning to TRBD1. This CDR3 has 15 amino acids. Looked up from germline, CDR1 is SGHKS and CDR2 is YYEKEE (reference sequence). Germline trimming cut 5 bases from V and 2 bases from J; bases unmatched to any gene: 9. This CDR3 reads CASRRQGVENTEAFF. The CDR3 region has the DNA TGTGCCAGCAGGCGACAGGGTGTAGAAAACACTGAAGCTTTCTTT.

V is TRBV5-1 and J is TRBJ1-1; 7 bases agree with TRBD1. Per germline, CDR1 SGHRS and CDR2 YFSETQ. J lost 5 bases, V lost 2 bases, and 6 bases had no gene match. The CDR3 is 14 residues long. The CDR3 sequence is CASSFGQVETEAFF. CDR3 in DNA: TGCGCCAGCAGCTTTGGACAGGTAGAGACTGAAGCTTTCTTT.

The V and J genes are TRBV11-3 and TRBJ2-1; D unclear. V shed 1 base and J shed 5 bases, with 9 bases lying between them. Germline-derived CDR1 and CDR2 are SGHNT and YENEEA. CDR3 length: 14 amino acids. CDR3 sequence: CASSLGGGNNEQFF. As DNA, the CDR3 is TGTGCCAGCAGCTTAGGCGGCGGAAACAATGAGCAGTTCTTC. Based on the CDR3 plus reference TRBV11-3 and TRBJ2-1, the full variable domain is EAGVVQSPRYKIIEKKQPVAFWCNPISGHNTLYWYLQNLGQGPELLIRYENEEAVDDSQLPKDRFSAERLKGVDSTLKIQPAELGDSAVYLCASSLGGGNNEQFFGPGTRLTVL.

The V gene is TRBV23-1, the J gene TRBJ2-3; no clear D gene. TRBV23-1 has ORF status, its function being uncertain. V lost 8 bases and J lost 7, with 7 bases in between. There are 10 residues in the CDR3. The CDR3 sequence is CASLTHTQYF. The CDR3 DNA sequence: TGCGCCAGCCTCACTCATACGCAGTATTTT.

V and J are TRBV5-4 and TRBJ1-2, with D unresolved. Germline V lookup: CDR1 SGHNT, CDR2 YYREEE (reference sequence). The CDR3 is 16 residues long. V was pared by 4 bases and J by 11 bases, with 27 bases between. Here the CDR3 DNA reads TGTGCCAGCAGCCCGGGGTGGGCTTCGGACCTGGCCAGGTACACCTTC. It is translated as CASSPGWASDLARYTF.